The sequence of this TCR beta chain was determined in a study of a mutant IDH1 vaccine in newly diagnosed glioma. Background on the study: Patients under treatment included about 60% males and about 38% females and had a mean age of approximately 40 years.

The assay was immunoSEQ multiplex PCR, and TCRdb's table has in-frame clones only and misses some. This repertoire shows roughly 60,000 clones, around 84% found once; its top ten account for under 4.5%. The time point here: week 23, last vaccination. In the vaccine, a single dose held 300 ug of the mutant IDH1 20-mer peptide, along with topical imiquimod. With regard to this clone: As yet, its antigen is unknown.

Germline CDR1 SNHLY, CDR2 FYNNEI. The CDR3 spans 14 residues. The ends were cut back, 6 bases at V and 0 bases at J, with 9 bases in the middle. This clonotype was sampled from a man aged 25-40 years with glioma. The chain couples TRBV2 to TRBJ2-4; D is undetermined. This specimen was PBMCs, taken from a glioma patient whose treatment included an IDH1 peptide vaccine. The CDR3 region is CASSRPLAKNIQYF. CDR3 DNA: TGTGCCAGCAGCAGACCATTAGCCAAAAACATTCAGTACTTC.